The sequence of this TCR beta chain was determined in a study of human T cells and chemical hapten exposure. Described time point: patch test 1, 2 weeks after DPC sensitization. Treatment here: therapeutic diphenylcyclopropenone sensitization with weekly scalp DPC. Whole blood, unfractionated, served as the material for total RNA extraction. The CDR3 consists of 17 residues. Germline CDR1 and CDR2: MDHEN and SYDVKM. The ends lost 5 bases at V and 0 bases at J; junction bases unmatched: 10. TCRdb reanalysed the RACE reads using MiXCR and keeps one entry per CDR3 protein. The repertoire holds fewer than 50,000 distinct CDR3 sequences, with under 4.5% as singletons.

The receptor was derived from a man aged 50 to 60 with alopecia areata. Some clones in this sample may be carry-over from other donors' samples. The input for sequencing was whole blood, taken in connection with sensitization to the hapten diphenylcyclopropenone (DPC). This rearrangement joins TRBV28 to TRBJ2-3; 8 bases fit TRBD2. The CDR3 loop is CASSALRLASSTDTQYF. Here the CDR3 DNA reads TGTGCCAGCAGTGCACTCCGACTAGCGTCTAGCACAGATACGCAGTATTTT.